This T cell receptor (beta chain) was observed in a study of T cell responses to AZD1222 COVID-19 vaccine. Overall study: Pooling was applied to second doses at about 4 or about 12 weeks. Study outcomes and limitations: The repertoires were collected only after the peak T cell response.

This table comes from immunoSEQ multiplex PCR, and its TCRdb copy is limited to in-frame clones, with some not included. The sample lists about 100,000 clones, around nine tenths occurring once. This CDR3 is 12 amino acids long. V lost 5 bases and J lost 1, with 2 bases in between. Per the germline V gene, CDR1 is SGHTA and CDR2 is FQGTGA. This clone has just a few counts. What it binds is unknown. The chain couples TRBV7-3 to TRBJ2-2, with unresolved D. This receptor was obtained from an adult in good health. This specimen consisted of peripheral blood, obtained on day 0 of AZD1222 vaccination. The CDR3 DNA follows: TGTGCCAGCAGCATGAACACCGGGGAGCTGTTTTTT. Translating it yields CASSMNTGELFF.